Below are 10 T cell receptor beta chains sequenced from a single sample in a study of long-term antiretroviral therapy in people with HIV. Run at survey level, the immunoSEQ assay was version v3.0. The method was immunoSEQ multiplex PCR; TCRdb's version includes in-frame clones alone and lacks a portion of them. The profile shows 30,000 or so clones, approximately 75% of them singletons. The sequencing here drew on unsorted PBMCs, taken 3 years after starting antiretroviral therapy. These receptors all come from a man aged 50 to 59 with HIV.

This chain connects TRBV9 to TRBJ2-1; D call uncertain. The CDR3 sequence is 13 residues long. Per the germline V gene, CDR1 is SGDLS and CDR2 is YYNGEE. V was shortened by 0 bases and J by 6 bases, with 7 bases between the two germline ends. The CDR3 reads CASSVVNSNEQFF. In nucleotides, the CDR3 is TGTGCCAGCAGCGTAGTCAATAGCAATGAGCAGTTCTTC. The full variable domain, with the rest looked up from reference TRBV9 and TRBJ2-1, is DSGVTQTPKHLITATGQRVTLRCSPRSGDLSVYWYQQSLDQGLQFLIQYYNGEERAKGNILERFSAQQFPDLHSELNLSSLELGDSALYFCASSVVNSNEQFFGPGTRLTVL.

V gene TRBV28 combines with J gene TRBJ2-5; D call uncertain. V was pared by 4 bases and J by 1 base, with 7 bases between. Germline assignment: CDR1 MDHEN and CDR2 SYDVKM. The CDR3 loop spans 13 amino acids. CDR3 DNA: TGTGCCAGCAGTTCATCCTCCCAAGAGACCCAGTACTTC. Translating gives CASSSSSQETQYF.

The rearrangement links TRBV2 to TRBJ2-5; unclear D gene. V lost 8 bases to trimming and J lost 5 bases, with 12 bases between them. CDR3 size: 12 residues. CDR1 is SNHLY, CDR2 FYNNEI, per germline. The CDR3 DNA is TGTGCCAGCGCTCGAGTGGAGGAGACCCAGTACTTC. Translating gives CASARVEETQYF.

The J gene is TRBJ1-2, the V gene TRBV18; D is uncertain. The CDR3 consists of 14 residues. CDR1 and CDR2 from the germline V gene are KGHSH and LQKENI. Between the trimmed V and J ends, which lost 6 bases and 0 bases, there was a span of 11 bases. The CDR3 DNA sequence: TGTGCCAGCTCTCCTAAGACGACTAACTATGGCTACACCTTC. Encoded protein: CASSPKTTNYGYTF.

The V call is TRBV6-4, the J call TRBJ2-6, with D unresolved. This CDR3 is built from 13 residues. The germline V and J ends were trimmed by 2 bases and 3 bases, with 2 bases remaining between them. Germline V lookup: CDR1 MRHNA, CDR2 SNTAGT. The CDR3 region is CASSDGGANVLTF. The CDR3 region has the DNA TGTGCCAGCAGTGACGGTGGGGCCAACGTCCTGACTTTC.

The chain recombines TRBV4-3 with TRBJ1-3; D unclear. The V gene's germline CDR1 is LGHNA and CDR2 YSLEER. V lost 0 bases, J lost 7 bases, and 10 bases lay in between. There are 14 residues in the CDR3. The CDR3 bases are TGCGCCAGCAGCCAAGATCTCGTCCGGAACACCATATATTTT. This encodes CASSQDLVRNTIYF.

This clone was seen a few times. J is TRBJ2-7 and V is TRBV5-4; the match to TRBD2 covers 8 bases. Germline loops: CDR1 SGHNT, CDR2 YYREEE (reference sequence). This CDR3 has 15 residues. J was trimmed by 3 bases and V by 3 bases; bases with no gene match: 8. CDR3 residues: CASSYYSGKSYEQYF. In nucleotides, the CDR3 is TGTGCCAGCAGCTATTATAGCGGGAAAAGCTACGAGCAGTACTTC.

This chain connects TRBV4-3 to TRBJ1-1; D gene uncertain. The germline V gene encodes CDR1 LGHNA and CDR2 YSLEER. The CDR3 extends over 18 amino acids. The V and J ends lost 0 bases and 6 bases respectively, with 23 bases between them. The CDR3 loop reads CASSQDLLPGYLSAEAFF. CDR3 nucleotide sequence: TGCGCCAGCAGCCAAGATCTCTTGCCAGGTTACCTTTCAGCTGAAGCTTTCTTT.

For the CDR3, the DNA is TGTGCCAGCAGCTACCTGCGGGACAGGTTTTACGAGCAGTACTTC. Translated, it gives CASSYLRDRFYEQYF. The chain combines TRBV11-2 with TRBJ2-7; 8 bases are a match to TRBD1. The CDR3 loop spans 15 amino acids. Germline V lookup: CDR1 SGHAT, CDR2 FQNNGV. The V gene end was trimmed by 4 bases and the J gene end by 4 bases; junction bases not matched to a gene: 9.

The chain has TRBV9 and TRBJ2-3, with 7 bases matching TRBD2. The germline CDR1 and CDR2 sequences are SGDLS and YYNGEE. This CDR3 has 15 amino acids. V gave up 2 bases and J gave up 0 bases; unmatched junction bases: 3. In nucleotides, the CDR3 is TGTGCCAGCAGCGTTTCAGCGGGAAGCACAGATACGCAGTATTTT. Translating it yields CASSVSAGSTDTQYF.